These 30 T cell receptor beta chains were sequenced from one sample in a study of Graves' ophthalmopathy and Graves' hyperthyroidism. TCR beta CDR3 regions were amplified from RNA transcripts. RT-PCR was first run with HTBI primers, then multiplex PCR in a second round. Via MiXCR, TCRdb re-called the multiplex PCR reads, giving one row per CDR3 protein. The sample lists 150,000 to 200,000 distinct CDR3 sequences, roughly two fifths seen once, with 8% to 9.5% in the top ten. The sequenced sample was peripheral blood. The receptors shown here come from a man aged 25 to 45 with Graves' ophthalmopathy.

This clonotype was seen repeatedly, ten times or more. The chain recombines TRBV7-2 with TRBJ1-1; D is ambiguous. The CDR3 is 15 residues long. Germline V lookup: CDR1 SGHTA, CDR2 FQGNSA. V was clipped by 7 bases and J by 4 bases, with 19 bases between them. CDR3 protein: CASTLVLAARTEAFF. In nucleotides, the CDR3 is TGTGCCAGCACCCTCGTCCTCGCGGCCCGCACTGAAGCTTTCTTT.

The chain carries TRBV12-3 or TRBV12-4 and TRBJ2-7; D ambiguous. The CDR3 has 11 amino acids. The ends were cut back, 7 bases at V and 7 bases at J, with 11 bases in the middle. The DNA of the CDR3 is TGTGCCAGCAAAGTGACGGTGGAGCAGTACTTC. This codes for CASKVTVEQYF.

The chain combines TRBV15 with TRBJ1-1; D ambiguous. CDR3 size: 17 residues. The germline CDR1 and CDR2 sequences are LNHNV and YYDKDF (reference sequence). Trimming shortened V by 0 bases and J by 0 bases, and 14 bases separated the two germline ends. The CDR3 nucleotides are TGTGCCACCAGCAGAGATCAAGGGCTCTTCCTGAACACTGAAGCTTTCTTT. Its translation: CATSRDQGLFLNTEAFF. The full variable domain, with the rest looked up from reference TRBV15 and TRBJ1-1, is DAMVIQNPRYQVTQFGKPVTLSCSQTLNHNVMYWYQQKSSQAPKLLFHYYDKDFNNEADTPDNFQSRRPNTSFCFLDIRSPGLGDTAMYLCATSRDQGLFLNTEAFFGQGTRLTVV.

This sequence joins TRBV12-3 or TRBV12-4 and TRBJ1-5; 11 bases line up with TRBD1. After removal of 7 bases from V and 0 bases from J, the junction contained 8 bases not matched to a gene. This CDR3 region has 17 residues. The CDR3 here is CASTLGTGGNSNQPQHF. CDR3 DNA: TGTGCCAGCACCCTAGGGACAGGGGGTAATAGCAATCAGCCCCAGCATTTT.

This clonotype was observed many times. The chain employs TRBV7-9 and TRBJ2-7, with 12 bases that match TRBD2. Germline-derived CDR1 and CDR2 are SEHNR and FQNEAQ (reference sequence). J gave up 2 bases and V 1 base, and 6 bases lay outside the gene matches. The CDR3 has 17 amino acids. CDR3 DNA sequence: TGTGCCAGCAGCTTAGTTGCTAGCGGGAGGGCCGCCTACGAGCAGTACTTC. Translation: CASSLVASGRAAYEQYF.

This sequence joins TRBV6-2 or TRBV6-3 and TRBJ2-7; D gene unclear. The CDR3 extends over 13 amino acids. The germline V gene has CDR1 MNHEY and CDR2 SVGEGT. V was trimmed by 8 bases and J by 2 bases, leaving 13 bases between them. The CDR3 DNA sequence: TGTGCCAGCGTTCTGGCGGTCCCCTACGAGCAGTACTTC. Protein product: CASVLAVPYEQYF.

This clonotype was seen many times. The chain couples TRBV12-3 or TRBV12-4 to TRBJ2-7; D possibly corresponds to TRBD1 (6 bases). With 4 bases removed from V and 6 bases from J, the gap between germline ends came to 10 bases. The CDR3 has 12 amino acids. DNA for the CDR3: TGTGCCAGCAGTTCGGACAGAGGCGAGCAGTACTTC. Translated, it gives CASSSDRGEQYF.

This clonotype was seen at least ten times. This sequence joins TRBV4-1 and TRBJ2-5; D unclear. The CDR3 sequence is 8 residues long. With 7 bases removed from V and 8 bases from J, the gap between germline ends came to 2 bases. In germline, CDR1 is MGHRA, CDR2 YSYEKL. The chain's CDR3 is CASTTQYF. In DNA, the CDR3 is TGCGCCAGCACCACCCAGTACTTC.

This clonotype showed up many times. The gene calls are TRBV5-1 and TRBJ2-7, with TRBD2 matching over 11 bases. Germline V lookup: CDR1 SGHRS, CDR2 YFSETQ. V gave up 1 base and J gave up 5 bases; unmatched junction bases: 14. The CDR3 contains 18 residues. The CDR3 protein is CASSLWDLGLAGGNEQYF. In nucleotides, the CDR3 is TGCGCCAGCAGCTTGTGGGACCTTGGGCTAGCGGGAGGTAACGAGCAGTACTTC.

This clonotype was counted many times. The CDR3 sequence: CASTWPSGRARETQYF. The DNA for the CDR3 is TGTGCCAGCACCTGGCCTAGCGGGAGGGCCAGAGAGACCCAGTACTTC. J is TRBJ2-5 and V is TRBV7-8; 12 nucleotides match TRBD2. Germline CDR1 and CDR2: SGHVS and FQNEAQ. V was clipped by 7 bases and J by 4 bases; unmatched bases: 10. This CDR3 has 16 residues.

This clonotype was counted ten times or more. This chain links TRBV29-1 with TRBJ2-7; 7 bases line up with TRBD1. The CDR3 is 14 residues long. V was clipped by 4 bases and J by 0 bases; unmatched bases: 6. CDR1 and CDR2 (germline): SQVTM, ANQGSEA. The chain's CDR3 is CSVVSGDSSYEQYF. CDR3 coding DNA: TGCAGCGTTGTGTCTGGGGACAGCTCCTACGAGCAGTACTTC.

This clonotype has a count of ten or more. CDR3 bases: TGTGCCAGCAGCACTGGGCCTACCTACGAGCAGTACTTC. This gives the protein CASSTGPTYEQYF. The rearrangement joins TRBV7-2 to TRBJ2-7, with D uncertain. Germline V gives CDR1 SGHTA, CDR2 FQGNSA. This CDR3 is 13 amino acids long. V was clipped by 5 bases and J by 2 bases, with 10 bases between them.

This clonotype was detected a few times. The genes are TRBV6-2 or TRBV6-3 and TRBJ2-7; no clear D. The CDR3 extends over 15 amino acids. Per germline, CDR1 MNHEY and CDR2 SVGEGT. V was clipped by 6 bases and J by 2 bases, with 17 bases between them. Here the CDR3 reads CASSPLMGPTYEQYF. The CDR3 DNA reads as TGTGCCAGCAGCCCATTGATGGGTCCGACCTACGAGCAGTACTTC.

CDR3 DNA: TGTGCCAGCAGGGGATGGTCCGGGGAGCAGTACTTC. Protein: CASRGWSGEQYF. The chain uses TRBV6-1 and TRBJ2-7; no clear D gene. V was cut by 6 bases and J by 7 bases, with 13 bases left in between. The germline V gene encodes CDR1 MNHNS and CDR2 SASEGT. CDR3 length: 12 amino acids.

The rearrangement joins TRBV12-3 or TRBV12-4 to TRBJ1-2; 8 nucleotides match TRBD1. V gave up 6 bases and J gave up 4 bases; unmatched junction bases: 4. The CDR3 loop spans 13 amino acids. This CDR3 is CASRTGAGYGYTF. The CDR3 region has the DNA TGTGCCAGCAGGACAGGGGCTGGCTATGGCTACACCTTC.

The table lists this clonotype with many counts. The chain is built from TRBV20-1 and TRBJ1-1; TRBD1 might be the D (6 bases). The CDR3 is 13 residues long. Trimming shortened V by 3 bases and J by 5 bases, and 13 bases separated the two germline ends. Germline V lookup: CDR1 DFQATT, CDR2 SNEGSKA (reference sequence). The DNA of the CDR3 is TGCAGTGCTAGTTCCGGGGGCGCAACTGAAGCTTTCTTT. Protein: CSASSGGATEAFF.

This clonotype was seen at least ten times. The chain links TRBV29-1 to TRBJ1-2, with unresolved D. Per germline, CDR1 SQVTM and CDR2 ANQGSEA. With 3 bases removed from V and 6 bases from J, the gap between germline ends came to 17 bases. The CDR3 covers 14 residues. Here the CDR3 reads CSVEDDLQPDGYTF. DNA of the CDR3: TGCAGCGTTGAGGACGATTTGCAGCCGGATGGCTACACCTTC.

This clonotype came up many times. V gene TRBV6-9 combines with J gene TRBJ2-2; D perhaps matches TRBD2 (6 bases). Trimming left V 6 bases short and J 2 bases short, with 16 bases between. From germline, CDR1 is MNHGY and CDR2 SVAAGI. The CDR3 has 16 amino acids. This CDR3 is CASSPVADSNTGELFF. In DNA form, the CDR3 reads TGTGCCAGCAGCCCGGTAGCGGACTCCAACACCGGGGAGCTGTTTTTT.

The genes are TRBV7-6 and TRBJ1-5, with D unresolved. V gave up 2 bases and J gave up 0 bases, with 8 bases separating them. This CDR3 spans 15 amino acids. The germline gives CDR1 SGHVS, CDR2 FNYEAQ. The DNA of the CDR3 is TGTGCCAGCAGCTTAAATCCCAATAGCAATCAGCCCCAGCATTTT. Translating gives CASSLNPNSNQPQHF.

This clonotype has ten or more counts. V and J are TRBV4-3 and TRBJ1-5; D is unresolved. Trimming stripped 0 bases from V and 6 bases from J, with 12 bases between. Germline CDR1 reads LGHNA; CDR2 reads YSLEER. This CDR3 comprises 15 residues. The CDR3 bases are TGCGCCAGCAGCCAAGAAGGCTGGGAAGGTCAGCCCCAGCATTTT. Amino acids: CASSQEGWEGQPQHF.

This clonotype was picked up one time. CDR3 nucleotide sequence: TGCAGTGCCAGGGGAGCCCCGAACACCGGGGAGCTGTTTTTT. Translating it yields CSARGAPNTGELFF. V is TRBV20-1 and J is TRBJ2-2; D might be TRBD1 (6 bases). V was pared by 6 bases and J by 0 bases, with 11 bases between. Germline V lookup: CDR1 DFQATT, CDR2 SNEGSKA (reference sequence). The CDR3 consists of 14 residues.

The J gene is TRBJ2-6, the V gene TRBV19, with D perhaps matching TRBD1 (6 bases). V lost 5 bases and J lost 2, with 10 bases in between. The CDR3 extends over 15 amino acids. Per the germline V gene, CDR1 is LNHDA and CDR2 is SQIVND (reference sequence). The CDR3 nucleotides read TGTGCCAGTAGTTCGAAGGGGGCTGGGGCCAACGTCCTGACTTTC. Residues: CASSSKGAGANVLTF. Looking up the rest from reference TRBV19 and TRBJ2-6 gives the full variable domain: DGGITQSPKYLFRKEGQNVTLSCEQNLNHDAMYWYRQDPGQGLRLIYYSQIVNDFQKGDIAEGYSVSREKKESFPLTVTSAQKNPTAFYLCASSSKGAGANVLTFGAGSRLTVL.

This clonotype was detected many times. The chain recombines TRBV6-1 with TRBJ1-1; D is uncertain. The length of the CDR3 is 15 residues. V lost 1 base and J 1 base, leaving 10 bases between the germline ends. Germline values: CDR1 MNHNS, CDR2 SASEGT. CDR3 sequence (DNA): TGTGCCAGCAGTGAAGTCGAGGGAAGGAACACTGAAGCTTTCTTT. Translating it yields CASSEVEGRNTEAFF.

The chain combines TRBV19 with TRBJ2-5; TRBD2 matches 7 bases. CDR3 size: 15 residues. V was pared by 6 bases and J by 4 bases, with 11 bases of the junction left unmatched. Germline V CDR1 and CDR2: LNHDA, SQIVND (reference sequence). CDR3 amino acids: CASRNLRDYTETQYF. CDR3 sequence (DNA): TGTGCCAGTAGGAACCTCCGGGACTACACAGAGACCCAGTACTTC.

This clonotype was detected many times. The chain has TRBV4-3 and TRBJ2-7, with 8 bases identical to TRBD2. Trimming cost V 0 bases and J 0 bases; bases outside gene matches: 4. Germline CDR1 reads LGHNA; CDR2 reads YSLEER. The CDR3 is 16 amino acids. The CDR3 region has the DNA TGCGCCAGCAGCCAAGAGGCGGGAGGCCTCTCCTACGAGCAGTACTTC. Amino acids: CASSQEAGGLSYEQYF.

The chain is built from TRBV12-3 or TRBV12-4 and TRBJ1-1; TRBD1 matches 8 bases. The junction had 9 bases not matched to a gene; V was cut back by 6 bases and J by 6 bases. The CDR3 runs 14 residues. The chain's CDR3 is CASRADRVFAEAFF. For the CDR3, the DNA is TGTGCCAGCAGAGCGGACAGGGTTTTTGCTGAAGCTTTCTTT.

This clonotype was seen more than once but under ten times. J is TRBJ1-2 and V is TRBV6-1, with TRBD1 as a possible D gene (6 bases). This CDR3 has 16 amino acids. V dropped 2 bases and J dropped 4 bases, with 17 bases sitting between them. The germline V gene encodes CDR1 MNHNS and CDR2 SASEGT. The CDR3 reads CASSEPAWTEFYGYTF. DNA for the CDR3: TGTGCCAGCAGTGAACCGGCCTGGACAGAATTCTATGGCTACACCTTC.

This clonotype was found many times. V gene TRBV5-1 combines with J gene TRBJ2-7, with D hard to call. The germline gives CDR1 SGHRS, CDR2 YFSETQ. This CDR3 is 15 amino acids long. V lost 4 bases and J 0 bases, leaving 14 bases between the germline ends. CDR3 loop: CASSLGPFSSYEQYF. DNA for the CDR3: TGCGCCAGCAGCCTAGGACCCTTCAGCTCCTACGAGCAGTACTTC.

This sequence joins TRBV6-4 and TRBJ1-5; D unresolved. The CDR3 sequence is 12 residues long. The V gene's germline CDR1 is MRHNA and CDR2 SNTAGT. Between the trimmed V and J ends, which lost 7 bases and 5 bases, there was a span of 9 bases. The CDR3 bases are TGTGCCAGCACCAACAGTGATCAGCCCCAGCATTTT. It encodes CASTNSDQPQHF.

In its sample, this clonotype was seen many times. The J gene is TRBJ1-5, the V gene TRBV6-2 or TRBV6-3; 7 bases agree with TRBD1. V lost 6 bases, J lost 4 bases, and 12 bases stayed unmatched. This CDR3 spans 16 amino acids. CDR1 and CDR2 from the germline V gene are MNHEY and SVGEGT. The CDR3 protein is CASRDRITSGNQPQHF. CDR3 in DNA: TGTGCCAGCAGGGACAGGATAACATCGGGGAATCAGCCCCAGCATTTT.